This T cell receptor beta chain is from a study of T cell responses to AZD1222 COVID-19 vaccine. General observations from the study: Spike-specific TCR breadth and depth were elevated following two AZD1222 doses. It should be noted that donors were predominantly white British and more often female, and clonal diversity was possibly underestimated. The span of vaccine-associated CD4 TCRs extended across spike, with dominance at 160-218 and 743-854.

Germline V gene lookup returns CDR1 SGDLS and CDR2 YYNGEE. V lost 4 bases, J lost 1 base, and 8 bases lay in between. This CDR3 region has 13 residues. On this clone itself: As yet, its antigen is unknown.

TCRdb's table, derived via immunoSEQ multiplex PCR, lists solely in-frame clones and lacks some. The sample consists of approximately 120,000 clones, roughly 90% of them appearing once. The sequences come from peripheral blood, collected on day 0 of AZD1222 vaccination. V and J are TRBV9 and TRBJ1-1; no definite D call. The sequence was obtained from an adult in good health. The CDR3 is CASSNDANTEAFF. The CDR3 bases are TGTGCCAGCAGCAACGACGCGAACACTGAAGCTTTCTTT.